A selection of T cell receptor beta chains follows, all from one sample in a study of graft-versus-host responses after intestinal transplantation. The table came from immunoSEQ multiplex PCR; TCRdb's copy has only in-frame clones and leaves some out. The profile shows around 93,000 clones, 85% to 95% of them singletons. The antigens these receptors bind are not known. The sequenced sample was unstimulated CD8+ T cells sorted from spleen or lymph node cells, obtained before intestinal transplant. The origin of the receptors is a human donor who received an intestinal transplant. Both conserved end residues are part of each CDR3. D genes are given only for firm matches. Part of the rows lack a size; the others show once, few, many or a class for expanded clones.

j_call | d_call | clone_size | cdr3_length | v_call | cdr3_aa | cdr3_nt
TRBJ2-1 | NA | NA | 14 | TRBV29-1 | CSVDRRSSYNEQFF | TGCAGCGTTGATAGAAGGAGCTCCTACAATGAGCAGTTCTTC
TRBJ1-5 | NA | NA | 18 | TRBV15 | CATSRTVLMGAGNQPQHF | TGTGCCACCAGCAGAACGGTCTTAATGGGGGCGGGCAATCAGCCCCAGCATTTT
TRBJ2-3 | NA | NA | 14 | TRBV5-2 | CASSQGTSTDTQYF | TGCGCCAGCAGCCAAGGGACTAGCACAGATACGCAGTATTTT
TRBJ2-7 | TRBD2 | NA | 14 | TRBV2 | CASLVEGLAGEQYF | TGTGCCAGCCTGGTGGAGGGACTAGCTGGGGAGCAGTACTTC
TRBJ1-5 | NA | NA | 18 | TRBV2 | CASSEDGQDTYSNQPQHF | TGTGCCAGCAGTGAAGATGGCCAGGATACCTATAGCAATCAGCCCCAGCATTTT
TRBJ2-2 | NA | NA | 12 | TRBV9 | CASSVNLGELFF | TGTGCCAGCAGCGTAAATCTCGGGGAACTGTTTTTT
TRBJ2-2 | NA | NA | 13 | TRBV27 | CASSLEGGGELFF | TGTGCCAGCAGTTTAGAGGGAGGCGGGGAGCTGTTTTTT
TRBJ1-5 | NA | NA | 18 | TRBV4-1 | CASRRRPGHLVGNQPQHF | TGCGCCAGCAGGCGACGACCGGGACACCTCGTGGGCAATCAGCCCCAGCATTTT
TRBJ2-7 | TRBD1 | many | 15 | TRBV4-2 | CASSQDQGASYEQYF | TGTGCCAGCAGCCAAGATCAGGGGGCCTCCTACGAGCAGTACTTC
TRBJ2-7 | TRBD1 | NA | 14 | TRBV27 | CASSLVVGQYEQYF | TGTGCCAGCAGTTTAGTAGTGGGACAGTACGAGCAGTACTTC
TRBJ1-3 | NA | NA | 14 | TRBV9 | CASSVIGLEDTIYF | TGTGCCAGCAGCGTAATTGGCCTCGAGGACACCATATATTTT
TRBJ2-3 | TRBD2 | NA | 17 | TRBV4-1 | CASSQQSAGDMSDTQYF | TGCGCCAGCAGCCAACAATCGGCGGGAGATATGTCGGATACGCAGTATTTT
TRBJ1-5 | TRBD1 | NA | 15 | TRBV6-5 | CASSPGTGSAQPQHF | TGTGCCAGCAGCCCCGGGACAGGGTCCGCTCAGCCCCAGCATTTT
TRBJ2-3 | NA | NA | 14 | TRBV5-4 | CASSLNFLEDTQYF | TGTGCCAGCAGCTTGAATTTCCTCGAGGATACGCAGTATTTT
TRBJ2-7 | TRBD2 | NA | 15 | TRBV6-5 | CASSSRGTSGYEQYF | TGTGCCAGCAGTTCCAGGGGGACTAGCGGCTACGAGCAGTACTTC
TRBJ1-1 | NA | once | 14 | TRBV7-6 | CASSLGQMNTEAFF | TGTGCCAGCAGCTTAGGGCAGATGAACACTGAAGCTTTCTTT